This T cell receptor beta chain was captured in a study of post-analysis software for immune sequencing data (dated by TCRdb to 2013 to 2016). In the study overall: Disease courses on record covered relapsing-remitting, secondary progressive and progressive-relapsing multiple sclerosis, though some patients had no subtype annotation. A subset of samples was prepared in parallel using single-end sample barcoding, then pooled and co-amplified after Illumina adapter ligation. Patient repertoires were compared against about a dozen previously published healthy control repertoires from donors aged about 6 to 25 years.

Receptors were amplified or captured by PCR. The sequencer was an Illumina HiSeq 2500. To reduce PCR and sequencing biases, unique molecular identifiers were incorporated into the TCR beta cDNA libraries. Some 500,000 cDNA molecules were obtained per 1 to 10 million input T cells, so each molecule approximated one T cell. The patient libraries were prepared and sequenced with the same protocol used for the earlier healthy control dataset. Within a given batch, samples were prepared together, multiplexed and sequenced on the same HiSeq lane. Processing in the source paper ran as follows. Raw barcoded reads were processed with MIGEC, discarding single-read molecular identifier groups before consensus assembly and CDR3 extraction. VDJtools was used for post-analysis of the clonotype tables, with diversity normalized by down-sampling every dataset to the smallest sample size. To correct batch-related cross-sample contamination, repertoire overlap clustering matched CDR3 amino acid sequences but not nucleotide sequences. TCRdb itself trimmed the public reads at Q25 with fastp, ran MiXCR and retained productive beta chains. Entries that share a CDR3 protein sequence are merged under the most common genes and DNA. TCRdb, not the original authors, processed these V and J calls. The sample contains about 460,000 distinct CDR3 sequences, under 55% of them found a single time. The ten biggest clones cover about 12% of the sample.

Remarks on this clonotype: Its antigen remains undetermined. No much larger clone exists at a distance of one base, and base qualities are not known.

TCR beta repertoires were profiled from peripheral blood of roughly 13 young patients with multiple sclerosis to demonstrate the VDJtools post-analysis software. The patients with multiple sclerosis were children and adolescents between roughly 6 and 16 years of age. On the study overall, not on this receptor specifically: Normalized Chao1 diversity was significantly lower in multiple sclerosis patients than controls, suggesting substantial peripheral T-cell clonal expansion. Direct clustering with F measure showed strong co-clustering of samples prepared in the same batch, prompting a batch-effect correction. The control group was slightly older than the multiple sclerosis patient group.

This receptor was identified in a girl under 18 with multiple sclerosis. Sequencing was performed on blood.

At the DNA level, the sequence is TGTGCCAGCAGCTTAGATGGGACAGGGATCATCTACGAGCAGTACTTC. It specifies CASSLDGTGIIYEQYF. The V and J segments used are TRBV7-8 and TRBJ2-4; 9 central bases correspond to TRBD1. The J call is doubtful: the DNA matches TRBJ2-7 better. Measured from the cysteine to the phenylalanine, the CDR3 is 16 residues long. CDR3 DNA only is kept here, 48 bases in frame from base 1. The germline V gene gives CDR1 as SGHVS and CDR2 as FQNEAQ.